This TCR beta chain stems from a study of blood T cell repertoires in COVID-19. Overall study: Whether acute or convalescent, the COVID-19 samples came from the United States, Italy and Spain. In each case, the material was cDNA or gDNA derived from T cells, B-cell-depleted T cells, or PBMCs.

The V end lost 6 bases, the J end lost 7 bases, and 13 bases lay between the germline ends. Germline V gene lookup returns CDR1 SNHLY and CDR2 FYNNEI. CDR3 length: 14 residues. Followed longitudinally, the Seattle patients had been enrolled during active infection. How the authors handled the data: Nucleated cell counts were estimated from reference gene primer amplification. Here immunoSEQ multiplex PCR was the method, and the copy in TCRdb shows in-frame clones only, minus some. V and J calls and clone size are copied from that table; D and trimming were computed from the DNA. The sample lists 95,000 to 120,000 clones, around 83% occurring once.

The receptor's source is a woman between 55 and 75 years old with COVID-19, enrolled during active disease. Sequenced: peripheral blood. The chain uses TRBV2 and TRBJ1-6; D is unclear. DNA of the CDR3: TGTGCCAGCAGGGCTCTTTTTCAGAATTCACCCCTCCACTTT. Amino acid sequence: CASRALFQNSPLHF.